This T cell receptor (beta chain) originates from a study of graft-versus-host responses after intestinal transplantation. Overall study: Transplants were multivisceral, liver-intestinal, or isolated intestinal.

The V end lost 1 base, the J end lost 8 bases, and 16 bases lay between the germline ends. Per germline, CDR1 SGHNT and CDR2 YYREEE (reference sequence). The length of the CDR3 is 15 residues. About this clone itself: Its specificity is not known.

TCRdb keeps only in-frame clones here, not all; method: immunoSEQ multiplex PCR. The data hold around 77,000 clones, with over 85% observed a single time. Study-wide findings and caveats: Circulating GvH clones peaking coincided with falling HvG clones soon after transplant. Recipient marrow held GvH clones, some first seen in ileum or blood.

The sequence was obtained from a human donor who received an intestinal transplant. J is TRBJ2-1 and V is TRBV5-4; D gene ambiguous. The sample consisted of unstimulated CD8+ T cells sorted from spleen or lymph node cells, taken before intestinal transplant. The CDR3 here is CASSLLSHQTHEQFF. CDR3 DNA: TGTGCCAGCAGCTTGTTGAGTCATCAAACCCATGAGCAGTTCTTC.